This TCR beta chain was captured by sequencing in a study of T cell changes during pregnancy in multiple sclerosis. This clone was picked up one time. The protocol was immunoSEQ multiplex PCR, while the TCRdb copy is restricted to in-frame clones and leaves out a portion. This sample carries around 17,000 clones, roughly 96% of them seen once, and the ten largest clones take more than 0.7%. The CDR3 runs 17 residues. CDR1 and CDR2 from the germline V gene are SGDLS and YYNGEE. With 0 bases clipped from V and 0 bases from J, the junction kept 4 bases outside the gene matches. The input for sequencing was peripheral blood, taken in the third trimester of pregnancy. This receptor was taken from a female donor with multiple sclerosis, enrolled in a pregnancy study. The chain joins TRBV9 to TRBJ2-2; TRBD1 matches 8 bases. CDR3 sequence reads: CASSVGPQGANTGELFF. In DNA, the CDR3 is TGTGCCAGCAGCGTAGGACCACAGGGGGCGAACACCGGGGAGCTGTTTTTT.